This entry describes one T cell receptor (beta chain). Trimming removed 2 bases from V and 0 bases from J, with 6 bases in between. The CDR3 contains 14 residues. CDR1 is MDHEN and CDR2 is SYDVKM in the germline V gene. Anyone with autoimmune disease history or systemic immunosuppression was excluded. This sample is part of a study of OX40 agonist ivuxolimab in advanced cancers. Study context: From 23 to 79 years was the age range, with a mean of around 60 years, and 70% to 85% were male. Partial responses were recorded for three patients, including one with hepatocellular carcinoma and two with cutaneous melanoma.

TCRdb's table, derived via immunoSEQ multiplex PCR, lists solely in-frame clones and lacks some. The sample lists 20,000 or so clones; 88% were seen once. Sequences were derived from CD4+ or CD8+ T cells sorted from blood, sampled in a trial of the OX40 agonist ivuxolimab. The sequence was obtained from an adult with an advanced solid tumor such as melanoma, head and neck, liver or kidney cancer. This chain joins TRBV28 and TRBJ2-3, with D perhaps being TRBD1 or TRBD2 (5 bases each). CDR3 bases: TGTGCCAGCAGTTTAGGGGACAGCACAGATACGCAGTATTTT. It codes for CASSLGDSTDTQYF.